A single sample is the source of the 3 T cell receptor beta chains below, sequenced in a study of blood T cell repertoires in COVID-19 (dated by TCRdb to between 2020 and 2021). Preparation of the library involved the immunoSEQ multiplex PCR assay. This immuneACCESS table, as held by TCRdb, lists in-frame sequences with V and J called but not all clones. Of the missing ones, under half trace to an unresolved V gene in checked studies; the others have no known cause. Present in this sample are 220,000 or so clones, 86% of which were seen just once. The biggest ten clones account for more than 8.5% of the sample. Sequenced sample: peripheral blood. The origin of the receptors is a woman between 45 and 65 years old with COVID-19, enrolled during active disease.

The V call is TRBV5-1, the J call TRBJ1-3, with D unresolved. This CDR3 has 16 residues. V lost 4 bases and J lost 0, with 14 bases in between. In germline, CDR1 is SGHRS, CDR2 YFSETQ. CDR3 sequence reads: CASSLTSYPSGNTIYF. The CDR3 DNA reads TGCGCCAGCAGCCTCACCTCCTATCCCTCTGGAAACACCATATATTTT.

The rearrangement links TRBV7-6 to TRBJ2-3; 8 positions agree with TRBD2. J lost 7 bases, V lost 2 bases, and 8 bases had no gene match. The CDR3 extends over 15 amino acids. CDR1 SGHVS and CDR2 FNYEAQ come from the germline V gene. CDR3 sequence (DNA): TGTGCCAGCAGCTTAACGAGCGGGGGATATAATACGCAGTATTTT. Amino acids: CASSLTSGGYNTQYF.

The chain is built from TRBV6-2 or TRBV6-3 and TRBJ2-6; no clear D. CDR1 is MNHEY and CDR2 is SVGEGT in the germline V gene. This CDR3 spans 15 amino acids. Trimming shortened V by 6 bases and J by 0 bases, and 9 bases separated the two germline ends. CDR3 amino acids: CASSFLRSGANVLTF. The CDR3 DNA follows: TGTGCCAGCAGCTTCCTCCGCTCTGGGGCCAACGTCCTGACTTTC.